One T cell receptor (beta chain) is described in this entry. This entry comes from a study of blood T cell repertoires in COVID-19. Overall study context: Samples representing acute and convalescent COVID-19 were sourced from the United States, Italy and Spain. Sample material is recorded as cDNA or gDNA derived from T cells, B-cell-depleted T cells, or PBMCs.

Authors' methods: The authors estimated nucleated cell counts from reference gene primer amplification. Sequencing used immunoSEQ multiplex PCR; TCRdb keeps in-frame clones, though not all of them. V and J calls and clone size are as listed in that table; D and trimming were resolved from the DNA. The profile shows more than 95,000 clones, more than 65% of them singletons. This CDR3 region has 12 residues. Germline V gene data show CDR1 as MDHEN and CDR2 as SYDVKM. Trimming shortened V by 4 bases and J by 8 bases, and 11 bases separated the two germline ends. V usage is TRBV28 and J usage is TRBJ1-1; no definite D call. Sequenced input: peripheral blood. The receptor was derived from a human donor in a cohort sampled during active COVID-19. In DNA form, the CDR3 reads TGTGCCAGCAGTTCTATCCATCCAGAAGCTTTCTTT. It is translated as CASSSIHPEAFF.